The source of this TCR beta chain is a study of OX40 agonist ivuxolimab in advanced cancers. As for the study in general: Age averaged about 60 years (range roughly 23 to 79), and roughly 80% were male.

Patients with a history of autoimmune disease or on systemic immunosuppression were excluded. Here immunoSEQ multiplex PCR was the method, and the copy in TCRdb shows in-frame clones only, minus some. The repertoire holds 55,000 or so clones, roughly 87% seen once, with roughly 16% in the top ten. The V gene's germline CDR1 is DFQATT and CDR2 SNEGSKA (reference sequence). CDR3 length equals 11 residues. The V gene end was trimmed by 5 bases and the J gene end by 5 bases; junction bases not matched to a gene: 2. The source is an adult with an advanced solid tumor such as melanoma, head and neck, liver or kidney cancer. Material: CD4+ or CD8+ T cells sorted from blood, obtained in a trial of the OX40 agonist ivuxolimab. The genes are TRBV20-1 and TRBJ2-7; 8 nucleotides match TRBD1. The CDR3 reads CSAGDRNEQYF. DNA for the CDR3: TGCAGTGCTGGGGACAGGAACGAGCAGTACTTC.